This TCR beta chain is drawn from a study of spatial heterogeneity in lung cancer. At the level of the study: PBMC samples from follow-up, where available, were sequenced a median of around 22 months after resection. In the raw reads, each unique TCR and UMI combination was present more than ten times on average.

Individual TCR cDNA molecules each bore their own unique molecular identifier. In TCRdb, the 5' RACE reads were re-called with MiXCR into one record per CDR3 protein. The table shows under 150,000 distinct CDR3 sequences, with 10% to 15% occurring only once. Time point specified: blood at routine non-recurrence follow-up after resection. From tumor, nontumor lung or frozen PBMC, whole RNA was taken unsorted for sequencing. This clonotype was counted ten times or more. Germline CDR1 is GTSNPN and CDR2 is SVGIG (reference sequence). Trimming took off 2 bases at V and 10 bases at J, with 9 bases between the two ends. The CDR3 loop spans 11 amino acids.

This sequence was found in a male donor with early-stage non-small cell lung cancer. The material sequenced was PBMCs, taken at follow-up. This chain links TRBV30 with TRBJ2-1; a possible D gene is TRBD2 (5 bases). The CDR3, as DNA: TGTGCCTGGAGTACGGGGTCCGAGCAGTTCTTC. Amino acid sequence: CAWSTGSEQFF.